Listed below are T cell receptor beta chains from one sample, sequenced in a study of OX40 agonist ivuxolimab in advanced cancers. TCRdb's copy holds only in-frame clones and misses some; the assay was immunoSEQ multiplex PCR. Among about 64,000 clones, about nine tenths were seen once, and the ten largest hold over 2.5%. The source material was CD4+ or CD8+ T cells sorted from blood, sampled in a trial of the OX40 agonist ivuxolimab. Every receptor here comes from an adult with an advanced solid tumor such as melanoma, head and neck, liver or kidney cancer. The CDR3 runs from the conserved cysteine through the conserved F or W. D genes are given only for firm matches. Size is stated for part of the rows, as once, few or many counts, or as a class when the clone is expanded.

d_call,j_call,v_call,clone_size,cdr3_nt,cdr3_aa
NA,TRBJ2-5,TRBV29-1,once,TGCAGCGCTAGGGTAGTGGAGACCCAGTACTTC,CSARVVETQYF
TRBD1,TRBJ2-1,TRBV6-4,NA,TGTGCCAGCAGTGACCAACAGGGGGCCGGTGAGCAGTTCTTC,CASSDQQGAGEQFF
NA,TRBJ1-2,TRBV29-1,NA,TGCAGCGTTGAAGAGGGCTACACCTTC,CSVEEGYTF
NA,TRBJ2-5,TRBV7-2,NA,TGTGCCAGCAGCTCTCGACTAGACTCAGAGACCCAGTACTTC,CASSSRLDSETQYF
TRBD2,TRBJ2-4,TRBV6-5,NA,TGTGCCAGCAGCTCGGGACTAGAAAACATTCAGTACTTC,CASSSGLENIQYF
NA,TRBJ1-2,TRBV5-1,once,TGCGCCAGCAAAGGGAGCCTTTCTAACTATGGCTACACCTTC,CASKGSLSNYGYTF
TRBD1,TRBJ1-5,TRBV7-8,NA,TGTGCCAGCAGCAGGGACAGGAATCAGCCCCAGCATTTT,CASSRDRNQPQHF
NA,TRBJ1-5,TRBV28,NA,TGTGCATGGGACTGGAATCAGCCCCAGCATTTT,CAWDWNQPQHF
NA,TRBJ2-2,TRBV7-2,NA,TGTGCCAGCAGCTTAGATAGCCTAGGTCTGGGGTCCCCCGGGGAGCTGTTTTTT,CASSLDSLGLGSPGELFF
NA,TRBJ1-3,TRBV5-1,NA,TGCGCCAGCAGCAATCCGGGACACGGCGCCACCATATATTTT,CASSNPGHGATIYF
NA,TRBJ2-7,TRBV28,NA,TGTGCCAGCAGTCCTTCCCACACCCCATACGAGCAGTACTTC,CASSPSHTPYEQYF
NA,TRBJ2-5,TRBV5-1,NA,TGCGCCAGCAGCTTGGGGTACCTAGAAGAGACCCAGTACTTC,CASSLGYLEETQYF
NA,TRBJ2-7,TRBV6-6,NA,TGTGCCAGCAGTTTCGATAACATGGGGGGCAGGCAGTACTTC,CASSFDNMGGRQYF
TRBD1,TRBJ2-7,TRBV6-5,NA,TGTGCCAGCAGTAGGGACAGGGGTGACGAGCAGTACTTC,CASSRDRGDEQYF